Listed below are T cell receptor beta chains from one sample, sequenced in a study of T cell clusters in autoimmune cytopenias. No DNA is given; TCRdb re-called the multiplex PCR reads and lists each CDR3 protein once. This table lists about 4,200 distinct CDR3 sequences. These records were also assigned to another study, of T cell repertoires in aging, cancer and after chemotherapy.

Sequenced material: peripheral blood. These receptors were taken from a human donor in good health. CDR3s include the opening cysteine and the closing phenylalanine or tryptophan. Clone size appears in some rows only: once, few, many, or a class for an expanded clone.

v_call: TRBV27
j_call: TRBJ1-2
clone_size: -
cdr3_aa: CASSLKSANYGYTF

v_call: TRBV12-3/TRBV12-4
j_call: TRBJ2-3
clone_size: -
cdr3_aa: CASSFGAGSTDTQYF

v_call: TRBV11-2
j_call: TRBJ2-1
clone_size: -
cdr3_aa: CASSLVPGSINEQFF

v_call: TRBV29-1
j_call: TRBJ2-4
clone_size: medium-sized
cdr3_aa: CSVPSGRINIQYF

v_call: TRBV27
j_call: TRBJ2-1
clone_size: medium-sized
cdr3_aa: CASNPLAGYNEQFF

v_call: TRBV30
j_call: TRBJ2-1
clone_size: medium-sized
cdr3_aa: CAWSVPPGLSQQFF

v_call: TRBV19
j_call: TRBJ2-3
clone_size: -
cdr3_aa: CASSMLATYTDTQYF

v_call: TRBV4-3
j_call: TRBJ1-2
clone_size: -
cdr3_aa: CASSREGLGYGYTF

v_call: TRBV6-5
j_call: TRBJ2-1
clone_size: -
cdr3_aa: CASSYSPGFTTNEQFF

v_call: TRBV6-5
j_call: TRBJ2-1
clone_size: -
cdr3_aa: CASSYGGTGHYNEQFF

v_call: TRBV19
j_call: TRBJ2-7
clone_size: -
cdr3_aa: CASSIQGSYEQYF

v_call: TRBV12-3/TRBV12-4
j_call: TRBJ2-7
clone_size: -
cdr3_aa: CASSLGAGYEQYF

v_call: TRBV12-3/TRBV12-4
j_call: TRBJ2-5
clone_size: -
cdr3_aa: CASSSPGGFQETQYF

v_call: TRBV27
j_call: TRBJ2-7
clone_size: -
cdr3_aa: CASSSVTASYEQYF

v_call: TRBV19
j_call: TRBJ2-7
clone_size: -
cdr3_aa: CASSIDPTLDEQYF

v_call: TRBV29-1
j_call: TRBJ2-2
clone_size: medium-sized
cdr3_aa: CSVESEVTGELFF

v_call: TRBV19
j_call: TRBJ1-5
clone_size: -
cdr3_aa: CASILTGDPSQPQHF

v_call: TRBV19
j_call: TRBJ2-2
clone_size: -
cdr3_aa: CASSGTGGTGELFF

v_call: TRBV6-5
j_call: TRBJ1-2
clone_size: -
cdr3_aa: CASSSQGAGYGYTF

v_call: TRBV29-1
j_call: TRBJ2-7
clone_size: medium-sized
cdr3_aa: CSVLPGRSYEQYF

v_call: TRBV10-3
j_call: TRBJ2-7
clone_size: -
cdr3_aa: CAISETGSSYEQYF

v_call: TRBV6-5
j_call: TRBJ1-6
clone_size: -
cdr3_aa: CASSYRGVHGSPLHF

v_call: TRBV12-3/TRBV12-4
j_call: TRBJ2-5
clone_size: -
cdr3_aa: CASSYFGRGGETQYF

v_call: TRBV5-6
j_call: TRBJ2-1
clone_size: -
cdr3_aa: CASSPPGGNEQFF

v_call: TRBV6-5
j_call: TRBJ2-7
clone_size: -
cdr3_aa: CASSSDSGSSEQYF

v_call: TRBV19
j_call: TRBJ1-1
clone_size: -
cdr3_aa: CASIANGDTEAFF

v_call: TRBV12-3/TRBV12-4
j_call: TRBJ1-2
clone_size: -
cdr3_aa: CASSQTRQGASNGYTF

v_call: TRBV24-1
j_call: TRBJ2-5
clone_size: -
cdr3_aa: CATSDGLAGSLETQYF

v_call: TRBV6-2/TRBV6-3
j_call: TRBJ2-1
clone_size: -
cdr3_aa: CASSKARGRDEQFF

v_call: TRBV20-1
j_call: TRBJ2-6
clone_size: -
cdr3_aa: CSAWGDRGGFGGANVLTF

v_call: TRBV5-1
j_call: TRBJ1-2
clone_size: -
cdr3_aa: CASSLWTGEVSGYTF

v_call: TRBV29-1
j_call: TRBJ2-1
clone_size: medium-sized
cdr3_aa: CSAFRSLTSNEQFF

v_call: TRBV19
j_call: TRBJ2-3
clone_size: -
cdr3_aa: CASSIGLTSGSADTQYF

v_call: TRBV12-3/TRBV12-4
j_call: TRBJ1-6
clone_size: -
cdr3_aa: CASSGGGFGLSPLHF

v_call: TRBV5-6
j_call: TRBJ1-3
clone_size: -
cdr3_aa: CASSLGKGVHSGNTIYF

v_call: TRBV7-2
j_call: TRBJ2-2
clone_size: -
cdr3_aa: CASSRRQVGTGELFF

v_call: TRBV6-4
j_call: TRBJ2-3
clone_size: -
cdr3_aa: CASSVSSPARWTHTDTQYF

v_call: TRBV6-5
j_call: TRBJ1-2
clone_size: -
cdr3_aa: CASSSGLNGYTF

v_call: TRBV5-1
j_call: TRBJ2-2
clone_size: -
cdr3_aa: CASSLRTSGPSTGELFF

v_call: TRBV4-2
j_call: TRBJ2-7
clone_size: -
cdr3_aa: CASSQVGAYEQYF

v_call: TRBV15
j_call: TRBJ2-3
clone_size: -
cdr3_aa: CATSRPRGASGVSSTDTQYF

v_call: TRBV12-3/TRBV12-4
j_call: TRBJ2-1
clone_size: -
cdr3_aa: CASSLPGFPNEQFF

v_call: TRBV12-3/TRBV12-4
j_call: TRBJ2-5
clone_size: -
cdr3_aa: CASSFLDEETQYF

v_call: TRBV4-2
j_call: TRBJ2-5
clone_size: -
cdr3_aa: CASSQGTTSGGKTQYF

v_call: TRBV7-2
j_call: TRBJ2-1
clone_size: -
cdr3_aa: CASSFLSLAGEQFF

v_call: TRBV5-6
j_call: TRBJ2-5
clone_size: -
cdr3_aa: CASSTRLEGYQETQYF

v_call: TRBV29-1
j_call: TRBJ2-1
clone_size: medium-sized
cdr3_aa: CSVVSSGDYNEQFF

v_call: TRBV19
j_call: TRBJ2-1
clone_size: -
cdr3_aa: CASSRTGVYNEQFF

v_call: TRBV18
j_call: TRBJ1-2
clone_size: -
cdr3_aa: CASSPVGALANYGYTF